The present entry profiles one TCR beta chain with its context. Its antigen is unidentified. CDR1 and CDR2 from the germline V gene are MDHEN and SYDVKM. Deletions cut 3 bases from V and 6 bases from J, with 12 bases between. The CDR3 consists of 14 residues. Sequenced by immunoSEQ multiplex PCR; TCRdb stores in-frame clones only, minus some. The data show approximately 84,000 clones, with around 85% seen just once and roughly 1.9% held by the top ten. This specimen belongs to a study of OX40 agonist ivuxolimab in advanced cancers. Study information: Patients assigned to dose escalation were diagnosed with hepatocellular carcinoma, melanoma, renal cell or head and neck cancer. Whole-study results and caveats: Certain nonresponders likewise exhibited a low normalized T-cell clonal expansion. On average, CD8+ T cells had more expanded clones than CD4+. Expansion of clones was among the lowest in partial responders at 0.1-3.0 mg/kg.

The V call is TRBV28, the J call TRBJ1-5, with no clear D. The sample in question was CD4+ or CD8+ T cells sorted from blood, obtained in a trial of the OX40 agonist ivuxolimab. This receptor was identified in an adult with an advanced solid tumor such as melanoma, head and neck, liver or kidney cancer. CDR3 bases: TGTGCCAGCAGTTTGTCGGCCAGGAGTCAGCCCCAGCATTTT. It encodes CASSLSARSQPQHF.